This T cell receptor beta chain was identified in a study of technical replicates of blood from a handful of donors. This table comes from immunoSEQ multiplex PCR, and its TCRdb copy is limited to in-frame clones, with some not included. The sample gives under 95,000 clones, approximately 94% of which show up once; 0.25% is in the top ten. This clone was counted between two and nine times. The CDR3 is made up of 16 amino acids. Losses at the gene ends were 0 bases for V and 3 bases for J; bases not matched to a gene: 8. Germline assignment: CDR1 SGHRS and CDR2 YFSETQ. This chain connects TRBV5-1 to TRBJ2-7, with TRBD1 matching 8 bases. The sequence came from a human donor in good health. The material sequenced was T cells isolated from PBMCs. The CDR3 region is CASSLAQGATYYEQYF. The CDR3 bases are TGCGCCAGCAGCTTGGCGCAGGGGGCCACCTACTACGAGCAGTACTTC. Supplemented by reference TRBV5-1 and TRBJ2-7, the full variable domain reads KAGVTQTPRYLIKTRGQQVTLSCSPISGHRSVSWYQQTPGQGLQFLFEYFSETQRNKGNFPGRFSGRQFSNSRSEMNVSTLELGDSALYLCASSLAQGATYYEQYFGPGTRLTVT.